The T cell receptor beta chain described here comes from a study of PD-1 blockade in mismatch repair-deficient tumors. Study background: All were previously treated, progressing patients with eleven to twelve mismatch repair-deficient cancer types.

Assay: immunoSEQ multiplex PCR; the TCRdb copy retains only in-frame clones and omits some. The sample includes 120,000 or so clones, around 87% of them seen just once. The CDR3 covers 21 residues. The sequences come from peripheral blood, collected 44 weeks after starting pembrolizumab. The clonotype originates from an adult with mismatch repair-deficient cancer. The genes are TRBV21-1 and TRBJ1-5. TRBV21-1 is a documented pseudogene. For the CDR3, the DNA is TGTGCCAGCAGCCCAAGCGGGTTACGGGCTCTCGCCGCGGATAGCAATCAGCCCCAGCATTTT. It translates to CASSPSGLRALAADSNQPQHF.